There are a few counts of the clone carrying this TCR beta chain. Its target is unknown. Stated time point: pre-sensitization, week 0. Treatment noted: therapeutic diphenylcyclopropenone sensitization with weekly scalp DPC. This entry is derived from a study of human T cells and chemical hapten exposure. Study information: How much TCR each sample yielded varied, mostly because pooled library volumes differed slightly. General observations from the study: TCRs exceeding a frequency of 1 in 1000 stayed unchanged under DPC sensitization.

TCRdb re-called the RACE reads with MiXCR, one entry per CDR3 protein. The sample has 380,000 or so distinct CDR3 sequences, around 5.5% seen once. The CDR3 is made up of 16 amino acids. The chain carries TRBV21-1 and TRBJ2-3; the table names TRBD2, a call not compared with the DNA. TRBV21-1 is termed a pseudogene. Specimen: whole blood, collected in connection with sensitization to the hapten diphenylcyclopropenone (DPC). This TCR was recovered from a woman aged 18-29 years with alopecia areata. Some clones in this sample may be carry-over from other donors' samples. CDR3 nucleotides: TGTGCCAGCAGCAAATGTGATAGCGGGGGGCCGCAGGGGCAGTATTTT. Its translation is CASSKCDSGGPQGQYF.